These T cell receptor beta chains were read from a single sample in a study of CD8 T cells in ankylosing spondylitis. Each CDR3 protein gets one entry after TCRdb re-called the 5' RACE reads with MiXCR. The sample carries about 240,000 distinct CDR3 sequences, approximately 9% recorded once. The specimen was blood, either unsorted or a sorted T cell fraction (not recorded which). The receptor set was obtained from a male donor with ankylosing spondylitis or in good health (not recorded which). Both conserved end residues are part of each CDR3. A D gene is named only where the DNA matches it firmly. A row's size may be missing; if present it is once, few, many or a size class.

j_gene: TRBJ1-2
abundance: NA
d_gene: NA
v_gene: TRBV7-5
CDR3nt: NA
CDR3aa: CISVPEAYPDCGYTF

j_gene: TRBJ2-3
abundance: many
d_gene: TRBD2
v_gene: TRBV20-1
CDR3nt: TGCAGTGCTAGAGGAAGGAGCGGGAGTAGATCAACAGATACGCAGTATTTT
CDR3aa: CSARGRSGSRSTDTQYF

j_gene: TRBJ2-3
abundance: many
d_gene: NA
v_gene: TRBV25-1
CDR3nt: TGTGCCAGCAGTGAATATACGACAGAGTCTACAGATACGCAGTATTTT
CDR3aa: CASSEYTTESTDTQYF

j_gene: TRBJ1-2
abundance: many
d_gene: NA
v_gene: TRBV12-3/TRBV12-4
CDR3nt: TGTGCCAGCAGTTTCCGGGACGGCTATGGCTACACCTTC
CDR3aa: CASSFRDGYGYTF

j_gene: TRBJ1-2
abundance: many
d_gene: NA
v_gene: TRBV19
CDR3nt: TGTGCCAGTAATTATTGGCAGGGTGGCGGAGGCTACACCTTC
CDR3aa: CASNYWQGGGGYTF

j_gene: TRBJ2-4
abundance: many
d_gene: TRBD1
v_gene: TRBV28
CDR3nt: TGTGCCAGCAGTCCCCCGGGACAGGGGGCCATTCAGTACTTC
CDR3aa: CASSPPGQGAIQYF

j_gene: TRBJ2-3
abundance: many
d_gene: TRBD2
v_gene: TRBV28
CDR3nt: TGTGCCACACGCCTGGGACTAGCGGGGGCAGATACGCAGTATTTT
CDR3aa: CATRLGLAGADTQYF

j_gene: TRBJ1-6
abundance: many
d_gene: NA
v_gene: TRBV9
CDR3nt: TGTGCCAGCAGCGTAGAGGGGAATAATTCACCCCTCCACTTT
CDR3aa: CASSVEGNNSPLHF

j_gene: TRBJ2-7
abundance: many
d_gene: NA
v_gene: TRBV20-1
CDR3nt: TGCAGTGCTAGGGGCATCTTAGGGTTCACCTACGAGCAGTACTTC
CDR3aa: CSARGILGFTYEQYF

j_gene: TRBJ2-1
abundance: few
d_gene: NA
v_gene: TRBV18
CDR3nt: TGTGCCAGCTCACCACTCCACAATGAGCAGTTCTTC
CDR3aa: CASSPLHNEQFF

j_gene: TRBJ1-5
abundance: many
d_gene: TRBD1
v_gene: TRBV24-1
CDR3nt: TGTGCCACCAGAGGGACAGGGAGCAATCAGCCCCAGCATTTT
CDR3aa: CATRGTGSNQPQHF